One sample yielded the 9 T cell receptor beta chains listed below, sequenced in a study of blood T cells in healthy people across ages. A sample-barcoded 5' primer and a J-beta primer mix were used in a second PCR of roughly 7 to 11 cycles. TCRdb passed the 5' RACE reads through MiXCR, listing each CDR3 protein once. The table shows about 640,000 distinct CDR3 sequences, with 45% to 65% occurring only once. Sequenced: blood. The receptors stem from a man between 60 and 70 years old in good health.

V usage is TRBV5-1 and J usage is TRBJ2-7, with a weak D call TRBD2 (6 bases). The germline gives CDR1 SGHRS, CDR2 YFSETQ. Deletions cut 1 base from V and 2 bases from J, with 13 bases between. The CDR3 covers 15 residues. CDR3 DNA: TGCGCCAGCAGCTTGTTAGCGGCGGGGACCTACGAGCAGTACTTC. This translates into CASSLLAAGTYEQYF.

In this sample, this clonotype turned up a few times. V usage is TRBV20-1 and J usage is TRBJ2-6; a weak D match, TRBD1 (5 bases). CDR3 length equals 17 residues. CDR1 and CDR2 from the germline V gene are DFQATT and SNEGSKA (reference sequence). The V gene lost 0 bases and the J gene lost 0 bases, with 12 bases spanning the gap. The CDR3 loop reads CSARDPAGPSGANVLTF. The CDR3 bases are TGCAGTGCTAGAGATCCAGCAGGGCCCTCTGGGGCCAACGTCCTGACTTTC.

V and J are TRBV5-6 and TRBJ1-5; no firm D call. CDR1 and CDR2 from the germline V gene are SGHDT and YYEEEE. The CDR3 covers 12 residues. Trimming took 4 bases from V and 6 from J, leaving 8 bases between them. CDR3 in DNA: TGTGCCAGCAGCCGCCATGGTCAGCCCCAGCATTTT. This codes for CASSRHGQPQHF.

The V and J genes are TRBV3-1 and TRBJ1-2; D might be TRBD1 (6 bases). V was clipped by 5 bases and J by 8 bases, with 18 bases between them. The CDR3 totals 14 residues. Germline loops: CDR1 LGHDT, CDR2 YNNKEL (reference sequence). CDR3 residues: CASSALQGPTGYTF. CDR3 in DNA: TGTGCCAGCAGCGCGTTACAGGGACCTACCGGCTACACCTTC. Variable domain in full (rest from reference TRBV3-1 and TRBJ1-2): DTAVSQTPKYLVTQMGNDKSIKCEQNLGHDTMYWYKQDSKKFLKIMFSYNNKELIINETVPNRFSPKSPDKAHLNLHINSLELGDSAVYFCASSALQGPTGYTFGSGTRLTVV.

CDR3 nucleotides: TGTGCCATCAGTGAGTCGAATTTAGGGTATCAGCCCCAGCATTTT. The encoded protein is CAISESNLGYQPQHF. The chain recombines TRBV10-3 with TRBJ1-5; D is unclear. The V and J ends lost 0 bases and 5 bases respectively, with 11 bases between them. The germline CDR1 and CDR2 sequences are ENHRY and SYGVKD. The CDR3 totals 15 residues.

This clonotype has a handful of counts. CDR3 sequence: CASSLGGQGANVLTF. The CDR3 DNA is TGTGCCAGCAGCTTAGGGGGACAGGGCGCCAACGTCCTGACTTTC. V is TRBV7-9 and J is TRBJ2-6; 9 positions agree with TRBD1. Germline loops: CDR1 SEHNR, CDR2 FQNEAQ (reference sequence). This CDR3 is built from 15 residues. J gave up 7 bases and V 1 base, and 2 bases lay outside the gene matches.

The V call is TRBV6-1, the J call TRBJ2-3; 8 bases map to TRBD2. The CDR3 spans 16 residues. CDR1 is MNHNS, CDR2 SASEGT, per germline. After removal of 1 base from V and 4 bases from J, the junction contained 7 bases not matched to a gene. CDR3 in amino acids: CASSEDPAGVPDTQYF. The CDR3 DNA reads as TGTGCCAGCAGTGAAGACCCAGCGGGGGTTCCAGATACGCAGTATTTT.

Written as DNA, the CDR3 is TGTGCCAGCACCGGAAGGGAGAGCTCCTACGAGCAGTACTTC. Translation gives CASTGRESSYEQYF. The rearrangement links TRBV12-3 or TRBV12-4 to TRBJ2-7, with D perhaps TRBD2 (5 bases). The V end was cut by 7 bases, the J end by 0 bases, with 13 bases between. This CDR3 has 14 residues.

The J gene is TRBJ1-5, the V gene TRBV27, with 11 nucleotides matching TRBD1. Trimming cost V 6 bases and J 7 bases; bases outside gene matches: 8. The CDR3 loop spans 15 amino acids. Germline V CDR1 and CDR2: MNHEY, SMNVEV (reference sequence). The CDR3 is CASSPGQGVFQPQHF. The CDR3 bases are TGTGCCAGCAGCCCGGGACAGGGGGTGTTCCAGCCCCAGCATTTT.